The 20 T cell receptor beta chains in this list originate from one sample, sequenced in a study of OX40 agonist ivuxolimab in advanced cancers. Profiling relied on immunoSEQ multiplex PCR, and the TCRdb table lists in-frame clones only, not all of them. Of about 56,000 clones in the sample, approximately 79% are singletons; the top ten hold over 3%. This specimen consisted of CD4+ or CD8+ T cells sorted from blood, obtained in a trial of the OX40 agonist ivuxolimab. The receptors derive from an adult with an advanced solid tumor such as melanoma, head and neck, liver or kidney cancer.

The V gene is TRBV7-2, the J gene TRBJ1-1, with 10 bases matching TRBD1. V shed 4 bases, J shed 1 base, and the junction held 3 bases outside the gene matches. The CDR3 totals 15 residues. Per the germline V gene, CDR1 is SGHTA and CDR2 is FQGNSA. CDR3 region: CASSSRTGGNTEAFF. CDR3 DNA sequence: TGTGCCAGCAGCTCCCGGACAGGGGGGAACACTGAAGCTTTCTTT.

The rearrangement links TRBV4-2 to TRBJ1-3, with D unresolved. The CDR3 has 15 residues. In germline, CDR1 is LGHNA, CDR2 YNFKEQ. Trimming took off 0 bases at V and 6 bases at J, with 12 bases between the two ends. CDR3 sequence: CASSQDPGWINTIYF. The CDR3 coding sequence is TGTGCCAGCAGCCAAGACCCGGGTTGGATAAACACCATATATTTT.

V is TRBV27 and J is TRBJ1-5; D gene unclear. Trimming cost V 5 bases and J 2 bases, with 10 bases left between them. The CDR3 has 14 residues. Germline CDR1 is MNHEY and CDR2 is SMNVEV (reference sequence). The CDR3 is CASSAGERNQPQHF. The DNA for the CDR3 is TGTGCCAGCAGTGCTGGGGAGCGCAATCAGCCCCAGCATTTT.

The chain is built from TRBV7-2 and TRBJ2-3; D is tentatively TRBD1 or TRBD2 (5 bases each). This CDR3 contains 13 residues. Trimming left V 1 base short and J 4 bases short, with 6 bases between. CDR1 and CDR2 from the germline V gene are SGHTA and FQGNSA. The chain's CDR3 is CASSLGGPDTQYF. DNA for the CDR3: TGTGCCAGCAGCTTAGGGGGACCAGATACGCAGTATTTT.

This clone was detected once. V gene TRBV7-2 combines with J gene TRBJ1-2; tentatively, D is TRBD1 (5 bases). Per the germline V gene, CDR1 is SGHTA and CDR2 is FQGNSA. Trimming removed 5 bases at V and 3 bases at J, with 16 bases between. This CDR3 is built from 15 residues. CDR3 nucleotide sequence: TGTGCCAGCAGCCTACTTTCAGGGCCCGACTATGGCTACACCTTC. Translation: CASSLLSGPDYGYTF.

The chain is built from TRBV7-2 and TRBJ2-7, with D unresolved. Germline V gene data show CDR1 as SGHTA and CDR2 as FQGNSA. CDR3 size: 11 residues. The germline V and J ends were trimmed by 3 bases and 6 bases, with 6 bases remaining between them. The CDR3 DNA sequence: TGTGCCAGCAGCTTCGGCAGCGAGCAGTACTTC. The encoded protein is CASSFGSEQYF.

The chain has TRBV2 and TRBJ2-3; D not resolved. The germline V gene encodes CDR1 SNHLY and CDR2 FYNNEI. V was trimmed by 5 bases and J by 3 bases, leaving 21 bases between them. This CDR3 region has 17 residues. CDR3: CASSLGRQTAYTDTQYF. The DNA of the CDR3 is TGTGCCAGCAGTCTCGGACGGCAGACGGCTTATACAGATACGCAGTATTTT.

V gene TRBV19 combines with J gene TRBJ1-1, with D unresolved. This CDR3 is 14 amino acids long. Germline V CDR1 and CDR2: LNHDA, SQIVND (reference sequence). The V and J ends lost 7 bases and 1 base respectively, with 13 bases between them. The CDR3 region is CASKERARNTEAFF. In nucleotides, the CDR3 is TGTGCCAGTAAGGAGAGGGCGCGGAACACTGAAGCTTTCTTT.

CDR3 sequence (DNA): TGTGCCAGCAGCTCTTGGACAGGCACAGATACGCAGTATTTT. Its protein is CASSSWTGTDTQYF. This rearrangement joins TRBV11-2 to TRBJ2-3; tentative D call: TRBD1 (6 bases). V was cut by 4 bases and J by 1 base, with 9 bases left in between. Germline lookup yields CDR1 SGHAT and CDR2 FQNNGV. The CDR3 sequence is 14 residues long.

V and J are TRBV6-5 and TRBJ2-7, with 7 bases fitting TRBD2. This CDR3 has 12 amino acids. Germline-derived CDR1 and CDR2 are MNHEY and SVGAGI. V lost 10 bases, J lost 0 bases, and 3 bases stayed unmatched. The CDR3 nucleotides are TGTGCCACCTGGGACTACTCCTACGAGCAGTACTTC. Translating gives CATWDYSYEQYF.

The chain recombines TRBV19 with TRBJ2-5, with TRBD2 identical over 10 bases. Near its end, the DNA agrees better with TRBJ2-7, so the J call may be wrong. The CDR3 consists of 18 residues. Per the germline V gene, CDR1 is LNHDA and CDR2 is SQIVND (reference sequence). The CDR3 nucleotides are TGTGCCAGTAGTATAGATCCGGCTAGCGGGAGAACCACCTACGAGCAGTACTTC. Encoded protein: CASSIDPASGRTTYEQYF.

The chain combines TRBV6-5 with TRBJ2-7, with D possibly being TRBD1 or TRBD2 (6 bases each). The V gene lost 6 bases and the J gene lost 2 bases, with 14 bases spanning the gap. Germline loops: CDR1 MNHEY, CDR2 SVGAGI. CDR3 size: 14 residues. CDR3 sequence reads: CASRSERGAYEQYF. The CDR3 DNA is TGTGCCAGCAGGTCCGAAAGGGGGGCCTACGAGCAGTACTTC.

CDR3 protein: CAWSGGQVESPLHF. The CDR3 bases are TGTGCCTGGAGTGGGGGACAGGTGGAATCACCCCTCCACTTT. The chain recombines TRBV30 with TRBJ1-6; 8 positions match TRBD1. The CDR3 length is 14 residues. Germline loops: CDR1 GTSNPN, CDR2 SVGIG (reference sequence). J gave up 10 bases and V 1 base, and 6 bases lay outside the gene matches.

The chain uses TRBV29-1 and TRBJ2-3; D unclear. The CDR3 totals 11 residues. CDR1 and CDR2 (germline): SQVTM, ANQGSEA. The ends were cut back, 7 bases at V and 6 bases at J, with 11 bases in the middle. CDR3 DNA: TGCAGCGGTACCCCTGGGGATACGCAGTATTTT. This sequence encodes CSGTPGDTQYF.

CDR3: CAISESNQPQHF. CDR3 bases: TGTGCCATCAGTGAGAGCAATCAGCCCCAGCATTTT. The rearrangement joins TRBV10-3 to TRBJ1-5; D unclear. V dropped 2 bases and J dropped 1 base, with 0 bases sitting between them. Germline loops: CDR1 ENHRY, CDR2 SYGVKD. The length of the CDR3 is 12 residues.

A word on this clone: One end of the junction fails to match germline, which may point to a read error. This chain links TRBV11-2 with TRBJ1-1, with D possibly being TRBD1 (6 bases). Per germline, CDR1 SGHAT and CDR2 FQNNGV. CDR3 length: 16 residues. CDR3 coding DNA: TGTGCCAACAGCCGCGTATTGGGAGGGGGGAACACTGAAGCTTTCTTT. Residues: CANSRVLGGGNTEAFF.

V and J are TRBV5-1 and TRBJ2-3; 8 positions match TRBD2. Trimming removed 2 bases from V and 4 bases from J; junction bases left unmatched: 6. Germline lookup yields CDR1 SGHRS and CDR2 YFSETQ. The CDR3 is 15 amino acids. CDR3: CASSFSGSGADTQYF. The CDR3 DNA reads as TGCGCCAGCAGCTTCAGCGGGAGCGGTGCAGATACGCAGTATTTT.

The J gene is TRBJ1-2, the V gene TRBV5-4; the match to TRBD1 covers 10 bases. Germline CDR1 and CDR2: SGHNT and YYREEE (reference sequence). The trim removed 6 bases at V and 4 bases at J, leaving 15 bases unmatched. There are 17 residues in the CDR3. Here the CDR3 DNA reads TGTGCCAGCATGTGGAGACAGGGGGCCTATATCAGCTATGGCTACACCTTC. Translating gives CASMWRQGAYISYGYTF. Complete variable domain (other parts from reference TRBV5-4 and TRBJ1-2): ETGVTQSPTHLIKTRGQQVTLRCSSQSGHNTVSWYQQALGQGPQFIFQYYREEENGRGNFPPRFSGLQFPNYSSELNVNALELDDSALYLCASMWRQGAYISYGYTFGSGTRLTVV.

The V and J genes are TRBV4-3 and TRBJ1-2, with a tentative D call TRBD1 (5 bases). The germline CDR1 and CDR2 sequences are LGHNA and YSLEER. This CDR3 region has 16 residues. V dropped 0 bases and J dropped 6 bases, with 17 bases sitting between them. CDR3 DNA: TGCGCCAGCAGCCAAGATAACTACGGGCGAGGGGATGGCTACACCTTC. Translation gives CASSQDNYGRGDGYTF.

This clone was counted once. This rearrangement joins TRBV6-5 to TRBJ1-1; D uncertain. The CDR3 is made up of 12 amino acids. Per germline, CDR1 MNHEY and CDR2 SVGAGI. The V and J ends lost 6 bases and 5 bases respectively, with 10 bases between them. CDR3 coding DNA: TGTGCCAGCAGGCCCCCCGCGACTGAAGCTTTCTTT. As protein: CASRPPATEAFF.